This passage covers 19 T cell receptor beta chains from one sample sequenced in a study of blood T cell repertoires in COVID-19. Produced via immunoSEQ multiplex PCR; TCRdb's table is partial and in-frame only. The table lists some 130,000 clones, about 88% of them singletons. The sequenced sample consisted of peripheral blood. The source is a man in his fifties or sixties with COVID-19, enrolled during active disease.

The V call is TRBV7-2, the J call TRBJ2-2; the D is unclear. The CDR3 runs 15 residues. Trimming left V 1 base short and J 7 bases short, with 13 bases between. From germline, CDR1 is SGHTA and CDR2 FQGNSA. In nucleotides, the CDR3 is TGTGCCAGCAGCTTAGGGCTAGTGACGAACGGGGAGCTGTTTTTT. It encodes CASSLGLVTNGELFF.

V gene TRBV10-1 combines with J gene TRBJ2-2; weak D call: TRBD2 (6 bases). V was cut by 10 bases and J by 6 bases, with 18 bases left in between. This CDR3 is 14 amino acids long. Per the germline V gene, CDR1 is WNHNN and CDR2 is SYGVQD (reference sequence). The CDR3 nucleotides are TGCGCCATCGGGGTCCCGGGAGACTCCGGGGAGCTGTTTTTT. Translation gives CAIGVPGDSGELFF.

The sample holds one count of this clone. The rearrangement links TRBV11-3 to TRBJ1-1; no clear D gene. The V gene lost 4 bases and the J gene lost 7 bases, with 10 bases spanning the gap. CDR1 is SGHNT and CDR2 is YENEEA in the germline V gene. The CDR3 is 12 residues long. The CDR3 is CASSSDKVEAFF. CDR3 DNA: TGTGCCAGCAGCTCCGACAAAGTTGAAGCTTTCTTT. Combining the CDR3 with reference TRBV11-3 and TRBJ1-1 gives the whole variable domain EAGVVQSPRYKIIEKKQPVAFWCNPISGHNTLYWYLQNLGQGPELLIRYENEEAVDDSQLPKDRFSAERLKGVDSTLKIQPAELGDSAVYLCASSSDKVEAFFGQGTRLTVV.

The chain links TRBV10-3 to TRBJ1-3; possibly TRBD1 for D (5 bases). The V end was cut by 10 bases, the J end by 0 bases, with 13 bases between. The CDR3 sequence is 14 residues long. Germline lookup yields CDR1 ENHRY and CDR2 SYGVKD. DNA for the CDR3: TGTGCCAGCCTGCCAGGGTTCTCTGGAAACACCATATATTTT. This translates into CASLPGFSGNTIYF.

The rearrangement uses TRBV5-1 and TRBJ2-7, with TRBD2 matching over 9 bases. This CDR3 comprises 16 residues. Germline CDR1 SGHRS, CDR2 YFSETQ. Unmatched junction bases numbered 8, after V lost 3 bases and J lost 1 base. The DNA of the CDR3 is TGCGCCAGCAGCTCCACACTAGCGGGCGGTTCCTACGAGCAGTACTTC. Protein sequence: CASSSTLAGGSYEQYF. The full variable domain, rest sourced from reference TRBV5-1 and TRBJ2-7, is KAGVTQTPRYLIKTRGQQVTLSCSPISGHRSVSWYQQTPGQGLQFLFEYFSETQRNKGNFPGRFSGRQFSNSRSEMNVSTLELGDSALYLCASSSTLAGGSYEQYFGPGTRLTVT.

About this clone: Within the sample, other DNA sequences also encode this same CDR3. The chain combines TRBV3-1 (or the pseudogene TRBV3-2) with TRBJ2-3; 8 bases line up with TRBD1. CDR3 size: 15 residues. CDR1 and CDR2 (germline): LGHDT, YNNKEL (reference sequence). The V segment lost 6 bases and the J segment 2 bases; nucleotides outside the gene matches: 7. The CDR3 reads CASSQDRANTDTQYF. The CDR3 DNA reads TGTGCCAGCAGTCAGGACAGGGCCAACACAGATACGCAGTATTTT.

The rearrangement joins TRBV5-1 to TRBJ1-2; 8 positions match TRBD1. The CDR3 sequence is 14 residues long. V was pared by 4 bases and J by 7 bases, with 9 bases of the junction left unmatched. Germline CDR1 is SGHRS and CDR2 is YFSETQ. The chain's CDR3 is CASSPGTGPVGYTF. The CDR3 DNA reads TGCGCCAGCAGCCCCGGGACAGGACCCGTTGGCTACACCTTC.

The CDR3 protein is CASSYSGRLDQPQHF. Written as DNA, the CDR3 is TGTGCCAGCAGTTACTCGGGCAGGTTGGATCAGCCCCAGCATTTT. The V gene is TRBV6-6, the J gene TRBJ1-5, with D unresolved. Trimming cost V 0 bases and J 5 bases, with 11 bases left between them. CDR1 MNHNY and CDR2 SVGAGI come from the germline V gene (reference sequence). This CDR3 contains 15 residues.

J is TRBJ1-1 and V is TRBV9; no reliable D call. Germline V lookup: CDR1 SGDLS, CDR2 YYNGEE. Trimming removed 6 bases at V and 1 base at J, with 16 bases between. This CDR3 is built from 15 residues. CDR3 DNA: TGTGCCAGCACCTCGGGTGGAGGAGAGAACACTGAAGCTTTCTTT. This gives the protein CASTSGGGENTEAFF.

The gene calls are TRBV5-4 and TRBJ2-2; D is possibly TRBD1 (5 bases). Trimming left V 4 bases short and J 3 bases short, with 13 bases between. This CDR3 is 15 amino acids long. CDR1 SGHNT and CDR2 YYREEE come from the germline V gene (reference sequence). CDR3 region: CASSKPSGYTGELFF. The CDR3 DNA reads TGTGCCAGCAGCAAGCCGTCAGGGTACACCGGGGAGCTGTTTTTT.

CDR3 sequence (DNA): TGTGCCATCAGCCGACAGGGGGCGGATGATACGCAGTATTTT. This encodes CAISRQGADDTQYF. This chain connects TRBV10-3 to TRBJ2-3, with 10 positions matching TRBD1. This CDR3 contains 14 residues. Germline V gene lookup returns CDR1 ENHRY and CDR2 SYGVKD. J lost 6 bases, V lost 6 bases, and 6 bases had no gene match.

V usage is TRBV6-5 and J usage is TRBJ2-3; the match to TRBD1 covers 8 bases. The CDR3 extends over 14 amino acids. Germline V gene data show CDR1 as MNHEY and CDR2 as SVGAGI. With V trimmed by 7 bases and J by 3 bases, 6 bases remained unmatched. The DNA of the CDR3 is TGTGCCAGCACGAAGGACAGGGTGACAGATACGCAGTATTTT. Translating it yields CASTKDRVTDTQYF.

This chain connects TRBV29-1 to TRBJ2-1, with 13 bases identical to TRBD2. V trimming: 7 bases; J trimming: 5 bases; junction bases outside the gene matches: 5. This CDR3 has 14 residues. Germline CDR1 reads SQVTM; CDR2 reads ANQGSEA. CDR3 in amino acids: CSASGTSGDNEQFF. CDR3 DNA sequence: TGCAGCGCCTCTGGGACTAGCGGGGACAATGAGCAGTTCTTC.

CDR3 sequence: CASSSGQANTIYF. The DNA of the CDR3 is TGTGCCAGCAGCTCAGGACAAGCTAACACCATATATTTT. The chain recombines TRBV5-4 with TRBJ1-3; D possibly corresponds to TRBD1 (5 bases). Germline CDR1 reads SGHNT; CDR2 reads YYREEE (reference sequence). V lost 3 bases, J lost 7 bases, and 11 bases lay in between. The CDR3 length is 13 residues.

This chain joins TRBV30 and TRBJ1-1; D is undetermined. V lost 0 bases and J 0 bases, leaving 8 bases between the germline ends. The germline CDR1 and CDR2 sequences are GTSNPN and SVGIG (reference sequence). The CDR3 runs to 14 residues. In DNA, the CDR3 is TGTGCCTGGAGTGTACAGACGGTGAACACTGAAGCTTTCTTT. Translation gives CAWSVQTVNTEAFF.

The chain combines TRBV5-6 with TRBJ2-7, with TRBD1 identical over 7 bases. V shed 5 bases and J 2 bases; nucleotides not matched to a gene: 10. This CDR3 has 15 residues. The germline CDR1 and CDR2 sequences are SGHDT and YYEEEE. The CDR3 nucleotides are TGTGCCAGCAGACGCGACAGGGATTACACCTACGAGCAGTACTTC. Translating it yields CASRRDRDYTYEQYF. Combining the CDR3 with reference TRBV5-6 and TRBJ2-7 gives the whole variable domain DAGVTQSPTHLIKTRGQQVTLRCSPKSGHDTVSWYQQALGQGPQFIFQYYEEEERQRGNFPDRFSGHQFPNYSSELNVNALLLGDSALYLCASRRDRDYTYEQYFGPGTRLTVT.

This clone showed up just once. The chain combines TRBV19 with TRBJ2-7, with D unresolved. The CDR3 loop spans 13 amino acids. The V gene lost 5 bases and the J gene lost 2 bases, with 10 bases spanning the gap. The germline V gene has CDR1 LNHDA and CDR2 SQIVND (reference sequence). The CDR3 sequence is CASSAPTTYEQYF. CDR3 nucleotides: TGTGCCAGTAGTGCCCCTACCACCTACGAGCAGTACTTC.

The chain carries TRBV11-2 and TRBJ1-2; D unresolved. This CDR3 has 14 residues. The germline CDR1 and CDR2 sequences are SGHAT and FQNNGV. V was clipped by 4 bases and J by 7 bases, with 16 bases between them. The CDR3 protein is CASSSPTTSSGYTF. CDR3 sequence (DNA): TGTGCCAGCAGCTCCCCTACGACATCTTCTGGCTACACCTTC.

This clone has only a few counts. CDR3: CASSPPGQMNTEAFF. The CDR3 nucleotides are TGTGCCAGCTCACCCCCGGGACAGATGAACACTGAAGCTTTCTTT. V is TRBV18 and J is TRBJ1-1; 7 bases line up with TRBD1. Germline CDR1 reads KGHSH; CDR2 reads LQKENI. V shed 3 bases, J shed 0 bases, and the junction held 4 bases outside the gene matches. CDR3 length equals 15 residues.